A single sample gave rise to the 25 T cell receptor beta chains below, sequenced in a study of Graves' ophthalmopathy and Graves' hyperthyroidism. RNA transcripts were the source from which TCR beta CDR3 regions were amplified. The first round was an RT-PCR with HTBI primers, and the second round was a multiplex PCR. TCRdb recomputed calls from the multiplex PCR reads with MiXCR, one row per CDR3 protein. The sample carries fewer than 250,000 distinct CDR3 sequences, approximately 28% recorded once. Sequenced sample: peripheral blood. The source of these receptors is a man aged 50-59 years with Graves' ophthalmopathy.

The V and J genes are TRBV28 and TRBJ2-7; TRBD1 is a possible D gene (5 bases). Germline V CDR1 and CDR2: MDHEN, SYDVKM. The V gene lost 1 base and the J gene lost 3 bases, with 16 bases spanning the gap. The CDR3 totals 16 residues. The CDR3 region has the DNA TGTGCCAGCAGTTTATACGATGTAGGGGCCCGCTACGAGCAGTACTTC. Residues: CASSLYDVGARYEQYF.

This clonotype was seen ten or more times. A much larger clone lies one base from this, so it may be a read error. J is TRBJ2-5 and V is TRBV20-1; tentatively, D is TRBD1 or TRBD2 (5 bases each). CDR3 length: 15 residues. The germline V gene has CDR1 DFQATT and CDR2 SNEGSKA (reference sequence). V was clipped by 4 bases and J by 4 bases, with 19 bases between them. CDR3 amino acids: CSATSSRETRETQYF. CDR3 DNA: TGCAGTGCTACCTCTAGCAGGGAGACCCGAGAGACCCAGTACTTC.

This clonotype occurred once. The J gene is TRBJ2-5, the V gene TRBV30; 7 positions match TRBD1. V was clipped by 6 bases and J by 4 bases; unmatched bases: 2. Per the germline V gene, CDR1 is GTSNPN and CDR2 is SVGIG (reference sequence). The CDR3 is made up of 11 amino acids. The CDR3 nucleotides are TGTGCCTGCTCAGGGGGAGAGACCCAGTACTTC. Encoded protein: CACSGGETQYF.

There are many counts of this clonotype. Written as DNA, the CDR3 is TGTGCCATCACCCGGGGCCCCAATCAGCCCCAGCATTTT. This encodes CAITRGPNQPQHF. The chain recombines TRBV10-3 with TRBJ1-5, with D perhaps matching TRBD1 (5 bases). V shed 7 bases and J shed 3 bases, with 10 bases lying between them. This CDR3 has 13 residues. The germline V gene encodes CDR1 ENHRY and CDR2 SYGVKD.

CDR3 amino acids: CASSYEGLSNQPQHF. The DNA of the CDR3 is TGCGCCAGCAGCTACGAAGGGCTTAGCAATCAGCCCCAGCATTTT. The rearrangement joins TRBV5-1 to TRBJ1-5; no definite D call. CDR1 is SGHRS, CDR2 YFSETQ, per germline. Trimming left V 3 bases short and J 0 bases short, with 10 bases between. The CDR3 is made up of 15 amino acids. Full variable domain (missing parts from reference TRBV5-1 and TRBJ1-5): KAGVTQTPRYLIKTRGQQVTLSCSPISGHRSVSWYQQTPGQGLQFLFEYFSETQRNKGNFPGRFSGRQFSNSRSEMNVSTLELGDSALYLCASSYEGLSNQPQHFGDGTRLSIL.

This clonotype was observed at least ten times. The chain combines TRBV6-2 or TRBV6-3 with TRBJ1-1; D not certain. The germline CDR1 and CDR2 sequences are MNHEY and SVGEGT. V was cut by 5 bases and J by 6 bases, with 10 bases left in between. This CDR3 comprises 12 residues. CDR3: CASSGILAEAFF. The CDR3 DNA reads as TGTGCCAGCAGTGGAATACTGGCTGAAGCTTTCTTT.

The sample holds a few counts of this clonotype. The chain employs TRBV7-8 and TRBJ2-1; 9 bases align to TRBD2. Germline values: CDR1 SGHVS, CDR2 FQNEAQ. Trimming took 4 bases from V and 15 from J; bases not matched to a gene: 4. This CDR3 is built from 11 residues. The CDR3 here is CASSSRTSAFF. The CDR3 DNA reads TGTGCCAGCAGCTCGCGGACTAGCGCGTTCTTC.

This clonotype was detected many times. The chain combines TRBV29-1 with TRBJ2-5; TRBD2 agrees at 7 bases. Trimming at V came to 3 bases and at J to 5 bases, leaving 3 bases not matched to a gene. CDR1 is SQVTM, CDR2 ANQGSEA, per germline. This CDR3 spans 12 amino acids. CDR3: CSVDVLAETQYF. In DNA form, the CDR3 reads TGCAGCGTTGATGTACTAGCGGAGACCCAGTACTTC.

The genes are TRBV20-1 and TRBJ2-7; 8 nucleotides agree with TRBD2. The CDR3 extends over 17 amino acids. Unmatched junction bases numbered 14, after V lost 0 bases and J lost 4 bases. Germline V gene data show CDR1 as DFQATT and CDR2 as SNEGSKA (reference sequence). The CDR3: CSARDVGREGFVYEQYF. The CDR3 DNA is TGCAGTGCTAGAGATGTAGGCCGGGAGGGTTTCGTGTACGAGCAGTACTTC.

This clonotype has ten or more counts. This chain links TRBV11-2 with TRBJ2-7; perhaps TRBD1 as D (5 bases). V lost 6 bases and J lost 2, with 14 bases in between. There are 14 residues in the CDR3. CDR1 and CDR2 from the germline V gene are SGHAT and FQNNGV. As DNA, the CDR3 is TGTGCCAGCAGGCGGATGGGGCCTCCCTACGAGCAGTACTTC. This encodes CASRRMGPPYEQYF.

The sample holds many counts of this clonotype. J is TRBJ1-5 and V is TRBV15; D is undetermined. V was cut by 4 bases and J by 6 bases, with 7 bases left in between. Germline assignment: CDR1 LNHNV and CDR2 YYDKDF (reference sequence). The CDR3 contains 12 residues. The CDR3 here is CATSIDRQPQHF. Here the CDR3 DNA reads TGTGCCACCAGCATCGATCGTCAGCCCCAGCATTTT.

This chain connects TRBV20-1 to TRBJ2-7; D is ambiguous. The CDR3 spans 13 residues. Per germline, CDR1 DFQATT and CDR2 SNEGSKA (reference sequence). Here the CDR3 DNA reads TGCAGCGCAGAGTCAGATTCCCTGGGAACGCAGTACTTC. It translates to CSAESDSLGTQYF.

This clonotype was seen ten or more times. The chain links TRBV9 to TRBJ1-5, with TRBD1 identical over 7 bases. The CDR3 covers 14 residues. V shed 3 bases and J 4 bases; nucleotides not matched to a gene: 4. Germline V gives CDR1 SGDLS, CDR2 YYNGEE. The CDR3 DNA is TGTGCCAGCAGCGAGGGGGCTGGGAATCAGCCCCAGCATTTT. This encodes CASSEGAGNQPQHF.

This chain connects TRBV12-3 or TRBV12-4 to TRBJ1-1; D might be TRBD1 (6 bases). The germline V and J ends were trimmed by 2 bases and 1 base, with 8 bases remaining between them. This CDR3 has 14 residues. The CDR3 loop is CASSLPTGNTEAFF. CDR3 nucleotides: TGTGCCAGCAGTTTACCGACAGGGAACACTGAAGCTTTCTTT.

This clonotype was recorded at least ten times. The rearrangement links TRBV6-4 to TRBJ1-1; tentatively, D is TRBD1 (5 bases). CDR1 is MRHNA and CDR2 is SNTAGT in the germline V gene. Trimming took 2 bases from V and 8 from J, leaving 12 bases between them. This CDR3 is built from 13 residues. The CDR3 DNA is TGTGCCAGCAGTGACGTTGGTGGGGCAGAAGCTTTCTTT. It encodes CASSDVGGAEAFF.

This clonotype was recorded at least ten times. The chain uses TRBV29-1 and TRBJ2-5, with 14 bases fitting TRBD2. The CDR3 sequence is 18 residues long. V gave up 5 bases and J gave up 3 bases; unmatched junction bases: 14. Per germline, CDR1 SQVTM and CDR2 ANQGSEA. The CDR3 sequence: CSVPWSGTSGSWEETQYF. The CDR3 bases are TGCAGCGTTCCCTGGTCGGGGACTAGCGGGAGTTGGGAAGAGACCCAGTACTTC.

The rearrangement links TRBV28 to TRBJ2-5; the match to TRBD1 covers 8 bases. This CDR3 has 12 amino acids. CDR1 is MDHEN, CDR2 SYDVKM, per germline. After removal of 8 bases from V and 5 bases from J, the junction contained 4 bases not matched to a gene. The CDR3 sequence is CASYRGVETQYF. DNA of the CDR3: TGTGCCAGCTACAGGGGGGTGGAGACCCAGTACTTC.

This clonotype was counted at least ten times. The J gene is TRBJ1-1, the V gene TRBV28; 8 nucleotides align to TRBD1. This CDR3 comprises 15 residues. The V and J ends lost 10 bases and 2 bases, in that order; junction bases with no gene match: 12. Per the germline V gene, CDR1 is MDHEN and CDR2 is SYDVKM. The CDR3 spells CATSTGTGLNTEAFF. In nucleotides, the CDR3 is TGTGCCACTTCCACCGGGACAGGACTCAACACTGAAGCTTTCTTT.

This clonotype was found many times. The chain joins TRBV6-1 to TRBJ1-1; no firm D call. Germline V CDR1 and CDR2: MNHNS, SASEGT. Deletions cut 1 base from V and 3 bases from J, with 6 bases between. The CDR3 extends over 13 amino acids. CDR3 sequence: CASSEDGDTEAFF. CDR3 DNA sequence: TGTGCCAGCAGTGAAGACGGGGACACTGAAGCTTTCTTT.

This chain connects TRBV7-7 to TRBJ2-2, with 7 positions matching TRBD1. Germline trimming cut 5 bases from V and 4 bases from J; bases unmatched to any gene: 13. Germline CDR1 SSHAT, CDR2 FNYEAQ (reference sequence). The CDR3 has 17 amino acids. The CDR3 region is CASSPSRRGRSTGELFF. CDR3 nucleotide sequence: TGTGCCAGCAGCCCTAGCCGTAGGGGGCGAAGCACCGGGGAGCTGTTTTTT.

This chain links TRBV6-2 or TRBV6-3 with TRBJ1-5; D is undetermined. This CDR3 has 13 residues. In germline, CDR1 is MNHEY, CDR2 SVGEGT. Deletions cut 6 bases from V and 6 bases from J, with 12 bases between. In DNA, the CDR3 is TGTGCCAGCAGGCCCGGAGCCGGTCAGCCCCAGCATTTT. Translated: CASRPGAGQPQHF.

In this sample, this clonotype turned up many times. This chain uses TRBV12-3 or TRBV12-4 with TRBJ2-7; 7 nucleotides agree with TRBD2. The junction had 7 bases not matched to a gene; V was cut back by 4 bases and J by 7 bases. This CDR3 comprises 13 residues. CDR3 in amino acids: CASSSTSSKEQYF. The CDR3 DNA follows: TGTGCCAGCAGTTCGACTAGCAGTAAAGAGCAGTACTTC.

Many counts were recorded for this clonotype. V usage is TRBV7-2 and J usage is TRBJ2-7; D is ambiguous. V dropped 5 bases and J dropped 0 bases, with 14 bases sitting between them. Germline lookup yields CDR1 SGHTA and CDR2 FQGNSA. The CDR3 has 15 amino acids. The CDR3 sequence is CASSEPDTRSYEQYF. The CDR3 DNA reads TGTGCCAGCAGCGAGCCCGACACTCGCTCCTACGAGCAGTACTTC.

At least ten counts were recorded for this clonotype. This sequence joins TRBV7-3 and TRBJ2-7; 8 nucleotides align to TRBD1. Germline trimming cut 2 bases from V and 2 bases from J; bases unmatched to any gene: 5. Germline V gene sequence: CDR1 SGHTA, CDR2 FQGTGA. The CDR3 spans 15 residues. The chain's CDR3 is CASSLGTGGTYEQYF. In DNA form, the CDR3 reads TGTGCCAGCAGCTTAGGCACAGGGGGAACCTACGAGCAGTACTTC.

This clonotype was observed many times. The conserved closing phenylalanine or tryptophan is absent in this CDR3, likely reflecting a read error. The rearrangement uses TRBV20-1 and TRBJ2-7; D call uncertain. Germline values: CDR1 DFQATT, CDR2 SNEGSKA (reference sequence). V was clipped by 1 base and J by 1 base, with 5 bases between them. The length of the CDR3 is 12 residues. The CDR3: CSARGLSYEQYL. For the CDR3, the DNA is TGCAGTGCTAGAGGGCTTTCCTACGAGCAGTACCTC.